The T cell receptor (beta chain) described here comes from a study of blood T cell repertoires in COVID-19. CDR1 and CDR2 (germline): MNHEY, SVGAGI. V lost 11 bases to trimming and J lost 0 bases, with 17 bases between them. The CDR3 contains 14 residues. This table comes from immunoSEQ multiplex PCR, and its TCRdb copy is limited to in-frame clones, with some not included. This table holds about 190,000 clones, approximately 81% found once. The clonotype originates from a human donor in a cohort sampled during active COVID-19. The chain has TRBV6-5 and TRBJ2-7, with D hard to call. The sample comprised peripheral blood. CDR3 residues: CAAKPHRISYEQYV. CDR3 nucleotide sequence: TGTGCCGCCAAACCCCACAGAATCTCCTACGAGCAGTACGTC.